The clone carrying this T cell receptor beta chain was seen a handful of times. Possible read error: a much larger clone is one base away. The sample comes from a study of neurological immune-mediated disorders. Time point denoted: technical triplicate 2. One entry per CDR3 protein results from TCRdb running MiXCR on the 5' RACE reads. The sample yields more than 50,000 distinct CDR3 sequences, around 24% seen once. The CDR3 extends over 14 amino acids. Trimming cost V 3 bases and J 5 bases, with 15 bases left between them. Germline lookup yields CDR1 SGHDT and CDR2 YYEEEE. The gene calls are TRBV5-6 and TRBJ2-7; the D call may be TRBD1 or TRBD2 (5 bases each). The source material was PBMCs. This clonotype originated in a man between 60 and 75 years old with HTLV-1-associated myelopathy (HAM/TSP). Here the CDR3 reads CASSYGDRNHEQYF. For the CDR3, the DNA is TGTGCCAGCAGCTACGGGGACCGAAACCACGAGCAGTACTTC.